Detailed here is one T cell receptor beta chain. Its antigen is unknown. The sample originates from a study of T cell repertoires in cytomegalovirus infection. On the study more broadly: The public TCR beta signatures pointed to both CMV infection and matching HLA type.

The study, taken as a whole, reports: The ex vivo response showed dominance by HLA-C-restricted CMV-specific TCR beta clonotypes. Totalled public TCR beta family frequency picked out people who carried CMV plus the relevant HLA.

CDR1 and CDR2 from the germline V gene are SGHKS and YYEKEE (reference sequence). V shed 0 bases and J shed 2 bases, with 12 bases lying between them. This CDR3 contains 16 residues. From the reads, TCRdb called clonotypes with MiXCR, one entry per CDR3 protein. The data show about 530,000 distinct CDR3 sequences, about 26% seen once. This TCR came from a human donor in good health (CMV status not recorded). Some clones in this sample may be carry-over from other donors' samples. Sequenced input: PBMCs. The chain couples TRBV5-5 to TRBJ2-1; D tentatively fits TRBD1 or TRBD2 (5 bases each). CDR3 bases: TGTGCCAGCAGCTTGGACGGGACGCAGACCTACAATGAGCAGTTCTTC. Translated: CASSLDGTQTYNEQFF.